Presented here are 10 T cell receptor beta chains from one specimen sequenced in a study of human T cells and chemical hapten exposure. Stated time point: patch test 1, 2 weeks after DPC sensitization. Treatment of the sample: therapeutic diphenylcyclopropenone sensitization with weekly scalp DPC. TCRdb reprocessed the RACE reads via MiXCR and lists one record per CDR3 protein. The table shows approximately 71,000 distinct CDR3 sequences, with 9.8% occurring only once. The source was whole blood, collected in connection with sensitization to the hapten diphenylcyclopropenone (DPC). The receptors here all came from a woman aged 35 to 49 with alopecia areata. Some clones in this sample may be carry-over from other donors' samples.

The gene calls are TRBV11-2 and TRBJ1-1; D uncertain. The CDR3 sequence is 13 residues long. Germline V gene data show CDR1 as SGHAT and CDR2 as FQNNGV. V was clipped by 4 bases and J by 1 base, with 7 bases between them. The CDR3 bases are TGTGCCAGCAGCTCTCAATCGAACACTGAAGCTTTCTTT. Amino acid sequence: CASSSQSNTEAFF.

This clonotype was picked up a small number of times. The chain uses TRBV7-2 and TRBJ2-1; possible D gene TRBD2, 5 bases. Germline V lookup: CDR1 SGHTA, CDR2 FQGNSA. With 5 bases removed from V and 7 bases from J, the gap between germline ends came to 9 bases. CDR3 length: 12 amino acids. The CDR3 protein is CASSNPGNEQFF. CDR3 nucleotide sequence: TGTGCCAGCAGCAATCCGGGGAATGAGCAGTTCTTC.

This clonotype was found many times. The gene calls are TRBV7-9 and TRBJ2-7; 7 positions match TRBD1. Trimming at V came to 11 bases and at J to 4 bases, leaving 11 bases not matched to a gene. This CDR3 is 13 amino acids long. Germline loops: CDR1 SEHNR, CDR2 FQNEAQ (reference sequence). The CDR3 bases are TGTGCCGCCTCCGAGGGGGCCCTATACGAGCAGTACTTC. Residues: CAASEGALYEQYF.

This clonotype came up a few times. CDR3 coding DNA: TGCGCCAGCAGTGAACTCTCCGCAGCGGGGGCAGGGTACGAGCAGTTCTTC. This gives the protein CASSELSAAGAGYEQFF. This chain uses TRBV10-2 with TRBJ2-1, with 8 nucleotides matching TRBD2. The germline CDR1 and CDR2 sequences are WSHSY and SAAADI. This CDR3 has 17 residues. V was pared by 3 bases and J by 10 bases, with 17 bases of the junction left unmatched.

This clonotype has a handful of counts. The genes are TRBV5-1 and TRBJ1-6; 7 bases match TRBD1. The CDR3 spans 16 residues. The germline gives CDR1 SGHRS, CDR2 YFSETQ. With V trimmed by 5 bases and J by 2 bases, 7 bases remained unmatched. CDR3 in amino acids: CASSRGGATYNSPLHF. Here the CDR3 DNA reads TGCGCCAGCAGTCGAGGGGGCGCAACCTATAATTCACCCCTCCACTTT.

This clonotype occurred many times. This rearrangement joins TRBV6-5 to TRBJ2-1, with TRBD2 as a possible D gene (5 bases). The CDR3 spans 16 residues. V was clipped by 4 bases and J by 5 bases, with 18 bases between them. Germline V gene lookup returns CDR1 MNHEY and CDR2 SVGAGI. CDR3 bases: TGTGCCAGCAGTTCCCCCCGCGGGCGAGGGCACAATGAGCAGTTCTTC. The encoded protein is CASSSPRGRGHNEQFF.

This clonotype was seen repeatedly, ten times or more. The chain is built from TRBV6-5 and TRBJ1-4; D remains ambiguous. CDR1 is MNHEY, CDR2 SVGAGI, per germline. The V and J ends lost 7 bases and 0 bases respectively, with 15 bases between them. CDR3 length: 16 residues. Written as DNA, the CDR3 is TGTGCCAGCACCCGTGGGAGGCCCGCAACTAATGAAAAACTGTTTTTT. Its translation: CASTRGRPATNEKLFF.

This clonotype occurred many times. The V and J genes are TRBV12-3 or TRBV12-4 and TRBJ2-2, with 8 bases matching TRBD1. The CDR3 spans 14 residues. V gave up 5 bases and J gave up 6 bases; unmatched junction bases: 5. CDR3 sequence: CASSQQGVAGELFF. In DNA, the CDR3 is TGTGCCAGCAGTCAACAGGGGGTCGCCGGGGAGCTGTTTTTT.

This clonotype occurred many times. The rearrangement uses TRBV29-1 and TRBJ1-5, with D possibly matching TRBD1 (5 bases). There are 12 residues in the CDR3. Per germline, CDR1 SQVTM and CDR2 ANQGSEA. V was cut by 6 bases and J by 2 bases, with 8 bases left in between. As DNA, the CDR3 is TGCAGCGTGGGGGAGGGCAATCAGCCCCAGCATTTT. It translates to CSVGEGNQPQHF.

This clonotype was observed at least ten times. The chain combines TRBV29-1 with TRBJ1-2, with D perhaps matching TRBD1 (6 bases). V gave up 0 bases and J gave up 4 bases, with 15 bases separating them. Per the germline V gene, CDR1 is SQVTM and CDR2 is ANQGSEA. This CDR3 contains 15 residues. The CDR3 coding sequence is TGCAGCGTTGAAGATGGGGGGGGCGCTGGCTATGGCTACACCTTC. This gives the protein CSVEDGGGAGYGYTF.